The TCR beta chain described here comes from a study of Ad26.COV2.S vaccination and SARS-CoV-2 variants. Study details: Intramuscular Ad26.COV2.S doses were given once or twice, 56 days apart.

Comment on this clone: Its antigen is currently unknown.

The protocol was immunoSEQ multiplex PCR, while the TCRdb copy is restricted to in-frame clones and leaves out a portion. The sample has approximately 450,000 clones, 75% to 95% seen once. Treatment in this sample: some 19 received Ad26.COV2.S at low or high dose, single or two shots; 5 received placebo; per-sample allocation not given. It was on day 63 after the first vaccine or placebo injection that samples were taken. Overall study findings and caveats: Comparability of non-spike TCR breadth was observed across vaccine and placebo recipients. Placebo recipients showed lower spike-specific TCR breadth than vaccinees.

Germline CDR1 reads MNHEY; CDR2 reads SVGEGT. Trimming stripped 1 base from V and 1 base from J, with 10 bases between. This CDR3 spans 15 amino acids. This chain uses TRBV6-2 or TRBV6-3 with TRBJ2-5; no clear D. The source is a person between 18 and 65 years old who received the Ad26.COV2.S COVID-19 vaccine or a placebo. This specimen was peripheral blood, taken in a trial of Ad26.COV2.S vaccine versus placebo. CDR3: CASSYLGTVQETQYF. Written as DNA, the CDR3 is TGTGCCAGCAGTTACTTGGGTACCGTCCAAGAGACCCAGTACTTC.